Listed below are T cell receptor beta chains from one sample, sequenced in a study of cytomegalovirus exposure and HLA in healthy donors. Sequencing was performed with immunoSEQ multiplex PCR; in TCRdb, only in-frame clones are kept and a portion is missing. The sample carries approximately 120,000 clones, about 80% recorded once. The sample consisted of PBMCs. The receptor set was obtained from a man aged 50 or older in good health and CMV-seronegative. The CDR3 runs from the conserved cysteine through the conserved F or W. D genes are given only for firm matches.

d_call	v_call	j_call	cdr3_length	cdr3_aa
TRBD1	TRBV29-1	TRBJ1-1	12	CSAGTENTEAFF
NA	TRBV7-9	TRBJ1-6	16	CASTFSRGIDNSPLHF
TRBD1	TRBV5-1	TRBJ2-7	14	CASSWDSDSYEQYF
NA	TRBV7-2	TRBJ2-7	12	CASSLDSTEQYF
TRBD1	TRBV5-1	TRBJ2-7	15	CASSLRGQGKHEQYF
NA	TRBV30	TRBJ1-3	16	CAWTQKTGSSGNTIYF
NA	TRBV6-1	TRBJ2-3	14	CASSGGGTSDTQYF
TRBD2	TRBV7-2	TRBJ2-5	15	CASNTLAGVVETQYF
TRBD1	TRBV5-1	TRBJ1-1	13	CASRQGAGTEAFF
NA	TRBV6-1	TRBJ1-1	15	CASSDTSGGDTEAFF
TRBD1	TRBV6-5	TRBJ2-1	14	CASSRGQGGNEQFF
NA	TRBV7-9	TRBJ2-5	19	CASSLFRQAVHRLQETQYF
NA	TRBV7-2	TRBJ1-1	15	CASSLSQVMNTEAFF
TRBD1	TRBV18	TRBJ1-1	14	CASSQGQQNTEAFF
TRBD2	TRBV28	TRBJ2-4	16	CASSVAGVGEINIQYF
TRBD2	TRBV11-2	TRBJ2-3	15	CASSSGGRSTDTQYF
NA	TRBV13	TRBJ1-3	14	CASSSDTGGNTIYF
NA	TRBV9	TRBJ1-3	17	CASSAQDYLSSGNTIYF
NA	TRBV28	TRBJ2-1	12	CASRTIADEQFF
TRBD1	TRBV4-3	TRBJ2-7	16	CASSQDLVGTAYEQYF
NA	TRBV28	TRBJ2-3	15	CASIAYNRATDTQYF
NA	TRBV29-1	TRBJ2-1	15	CSVAHRAPPYNEQFF
TRBD2	TRBV4-1	TRBJ2-1	17	CASSQDQVQREGNEQFF
TRBD2	TRBV6-1	TRBJ2-1	15	CASSETGGDPNEQFF
TRBD2	TRBV2	TRBJ2-1	16	CAREASGTSADVEQFF
NA	TRBV27	TRBJ1-5	14	CASMSLGGNQPQHF
TRBD2	TRBV27	TRBJ2-1	17	CASSSLGAGGSYNEQFF
NA	TRBV6-5	TRBJ1-2	15	CASSTDQGAKRGYTF
NA	TRBV5-5	TRBJ1-5	20	CASSIIGGLSGNRSNQPQHF